This T cell receptor (beta chain) was profiled in a study of blood T cell repertoires in COVID-19 (dated by TCRdb to 2019 to 2021). Regarding the study in general: The collaborator samples originated in the United States, Italy and Spain and spanned the acute and convalescent phases of COVID-19. The material from the prospective study consisted of cDNA or gDNA derived from T cells, B-cell-depleted T cells, or PBMCs. Deeply sampled blood TCRbeta repertoires from subjects exposed to, actively infected with, or recovered from COVID-19 were included in the dataset. A de-identified subject ID, COVID-19 status, age in years and sex were almost always included in the sample metadata. Where available, HLA class I and class II types were obtained from metadata supplied by the sample provider rather than from assay-based typing. The repertoires were made available in a free public database intended to serve as a resource for research on the immune response to SARS-CoV-2. The samples were drawn from the first 160 participants of the ongoing ImmuneRACE study and from more than 1,000 subjects provided by 6 global collaborators.

This clone showed up just once. Its recognized antigen is unknown. Base-call qualities are not available, and no considerably larger clone is one nucleotide away. The collaborating institutions used their own protocols to collect whole blood in K2EDTA tubes. For TCRbeta analysis, collaborators shipped samples as frozen whole blood, isolated PBMCs, or DNA extracted from either of those sample types. Paper-wide results and their limitations: The amount of clinical and demographic metadata varied by source and participant and was provided uncurated.

TCRbeta CDR3 regions were amplified from genomic DNA using the immunoSEQ Assay, a bias-controlled multiplex PCR. On the study's bioinformatics: Nucleated cell counts per sample were estimated from amplification of reference gene primers within the assay. To quantify the absolute abundance of each unique TCRbeta CDR3 rearrangement, sequence reads were collapsed and filtered. For each sample, productive Simpson clonality was calculated as the square root of Simpson's diversity index across productive rearrangements. The immuneACCESS repertoire file appears here via TCRdb, limited to in-frame rearrangements. These files lack a portion of the clones; in checked studies, under half of the deficit traces to unresolved V genes, and the cause of the others is not known. V and J calls and clone size are given by that table; D and trimming were obtained from the DNA. Recorded for this sample are tens of thousands of clones; under 90% of them occurred a single time. The ten most abundant clones make up 15% to 20% of the sample.

The germline V gene gives CDR1 as SGHNT and CDR2 as YENEEA. The CDR3, cysteine through phenylalanine, is 13 amino acids long. Of all the DNA, just the CDR3 is kept, 39 bases in frame from base 1. V and J lose 5 bases and 10 bases, and a span of 15 bases separates them. The sequence is built from TRBV11-3 and TRBJ2-1, with a tentative D gene TRBD2 over 6 matching bases. This TCR derives from a woman aged 80 or over with acute or convalescent COVID-19. The material sequenced was peripheral blood. The DNA is as follows: TGTGCCAGCAGCCTAATAAGACTAGGCGAGCAGTTCTTC. This encodes CASSLIRLGEQFF.